This T cell receptor (beta chain) was observed in a study of OX40 agonist ivuxolimab in advanced cancers. On the study more broadly: Having had anti-PD-1, anti-PD-L1 or anti-CTLA-4 therapy before was allowed, and approximately 40% had some.

Profiling relied on immunoSEQ multiplex PCR, and the TCRdb table lists in-frame clones only, not all of them. The data show about 73,000 clones, with around 80% seen just once and about 2.4% held by the top ten. Study results and limitations: Expanded peripheral T cells had an undetermined antigen specificity. Patients who responded partially at 0.1-3.0 mg/kg showed clonal expansion ranking among the lowest.

About this clone: Antigen specificity is unknown.

This CDR3 contains 17 residues. Per germline, CDR1 SGHDT and CDR2 YYEEEE. Trimming took 0 bases from V and 1 from J, leaving 17 bases between them. The material was CD4+ or CD8+ T cells sorted from blood, obtained in a trial of the OX40 agonist ivuxolimab. This TCR was sampled from an adult with an advanced solid tumor such as melanoma, head and neck, liver or kidney cancer. The genes are TRBV5-6 and TRBJ2-7; D may correspond to TRBD1 or TRBD2 (6 bases each). CDR3 nucleotides: TGTGCCAGCAGCTTGGCCTGGAGGGGGGCTAGTTCCTACGAGCAGTACTTC. This encodes CASSLAWRGASSYEQYF.